The 18 T cell receptor beta chains given below trace back to one sample, sequenced in a study of CD8 T cells in ankylosing spondylitis. TCRdb fed the 5' RACE reads into MiXCR, producing one record per CDR3 protein. Among about 310,000 distinct CDR3 sequences listed, 20% were seen once. The sample comprised blood, either unsorted or a sorted T cell fraction (not recorded which). The receptors here all came from a female donor with ankylosing spondylitis or in good health (not recorded which).

The table lists this clonotype with a few counts. This sequence joins TRBV14 and TRBJ2-7, with unresolved D. In germline, CDR1 is SGHDN, CDR2 FVKESK. The CDR3 length is 13 residues. Trimming took off 1 base at V and 2 bases at J, with 6 bases between the two ends. This chain's CDR3 is CASSQAITYEQYF. The CDR3 DNA follows: TGTGCCAGCAGCCAAGCAATTACCTACGAGCAGTACTTC.

This clonotype was counted ten times or more. This chain links TRBV20-1 with TRBJ2-7; D gene ambiguous. Germline V lookup: CDR1 DFQATT, CDR2 SNEGSKA (reference sequence). This CDR3 is built from 12 residues. V gave up 2 bases and J gave up 0 bases, with 5 bases separating them. Here the CDR3 reads CSARSGSYEQYF. CDR3 DNA sequence: TGCAGTGCTAGATCAGGCTCCTACGAGCAGTACTTC.

The chain couples TRBV7-6 to TRBJ2-1; no definite D call. The germline gives CDR1 SGHVS, CDR2 FNYEAQ. The CDR3 spans 11 residues. V lost 4 bases and J lost 10, with 8 bases in between. CDR3 residues: CASSSDLEQFF. Here the CDR3 DNA reads TGTGCCAGCAGCTCCGACCTAGAGCAGTTCTTC.

This clonotype was counted between two and nine times. This chain connects TRBV7-9 to TRBJ2-7, with no clear D. V lost 4 bases, J lost 3 bases, and 10 bases lay in between. This CDR3 spans 13 amino acids. The germline gives CDR1 SEHNR, CDR2 FQNEAQ (reference sequence). CDR3 nucleotides: TGTGCCAGCAGCTCCCTCTGGGGCTACGAGCAGTACTTC. Translated, it gives CASSSLWGYEQYF.

The rearrangement links TRBV19 to TRBJ2-3; TRBD2 agrees at 9 bases. V was pared by 5 bases and J by 5 bases, with 8 bases of the junction left unmatched. Germline CDR1 LNHDA, CDR2 SQIVND (reference sequence). The length of the CDR3 is 15 residues. CDR3 bases: TGTGCCAGTAGTTCCGGCGGCGGGAGGGTAGATACGCAGTATTTT. As protein: CASSSGGGRVDTQYF.

The chain joins TRBV23-1 to TRBJ2-1, with TRBD1 identical over 9 bases. TRBV23-1 is annotated as an ORF whose role is uncertain. The CDR3 sequence is 16 residues long. V trimming: 3 bases; J trimming: 7 bases; junction bases outside the gene matches: 10. The CDR3 region has the DNA TGCGCCAGCAGTCAGGCACAGGGGGCGATCTCTAATGAGCAGTTCTTC. Translated, it gives CASSQAQGAISNEQFF.

This clonotype appeared a few times. This chain links TRBV6-1 with TRBJ1-1; 7 nucleotides line up with TRBD1. CDR1 and CDR2 from the germline V gene are MNHNS and SASEGT. V lost 5 bases and J lost 1; bases outside the gene matches: 7. The CDR3 has 15 amino acids. The CDR3 spells CASSRGGQSNTEAFF. In nucleotides, the CDR3 is TGTGCCAGCAGTCGAGGGGGACAGTCGAACACTGAAGCTTTCTTT.

The chain is built from TRBV4-2 and TRBJ2-7, with unresolved D. CDR1 is LGHNA and CDR2 is YNFKEQ in the germline V gene. The CDR3 totals 15 residues. V lost 0 bases to trimming and J lost 9 bases, with 18 bases between them. The CDR3 loop is CASSQEAQGPWAQYF. In nucleotides, the CDR3 is TGTGCCAGCAGCCAAGAGGCCCAAGGTCCATGGGCGCAGTACTTC.

J is TRBJ2-2 and V is TRBV7-2, with D perhaps matching TRBD2 (5 bases). Per the germline V gene, CDR1 is SGHTA and CDR2 is FQGNSA. The CDR3 has 14 residues. The V end was cut by 3 bases, the J end by 5 bases, with 10 bases between. CDR3: CASSLEVVTGELFF. CDR3 bases: TGTGCCAGCAGCTTGGAGGTGGTGACCGGGGAGCTGTTTTTT.

This clonotype was detected only a few times. The chain couples TRBV6-1 to TRBJ2-7, with D tentatively TRBD2 (5 bases). The CDR3 has 13 amino acids. Germline loops: CDR1 MNHNS, CDR2 SASEGT. Trimming removed 5 bases from V and 1 base from J, with 9 bases in between. This CDR3 reads CASSPDWSYEQYF. DNA of the CDR3: TGTGCCAGCAGTCCGGACTGGTCCTACGAGCAGTACTTC.

Many counts were recorded for this clonotype. This sequence joins TRBV14 and TRBJ1-2; no definite D call. Germline V CDR1 and CDR2: SGHDN, FVKESK. CDR3 size: 12 residues. Trimming removed 3 bases at V and 4 bases at J, with 6 bases between. CDR3 protein: CASSQGGYGYTF. The CDR3 region has the DNA TGTGCCAGCAGCCAGGGAGGCTATGGCTACACCTTC.

The V gene is TRBV10-1, the J gene TRBJ2-3, with D uncertain. This CDR3 region has 13 residues. Trimming removed 0 bases from V and 5 bases from J, with 6 bases in between. Germline lookup yields CDR1 WNHNN and CDR2 SYGVQD (reference sequence). CDR3 protein: CASSESGIDTQYF. The CDR3 DNA follows: TGCGCCAGCAGTGAGTCGGGTATAGATACGCAGTATTTT.

This chain links TRBV5-1 with TRBJ2-1; D perhaps matches TRBD2 (6 bases). Germline CDR1 and CDR2: SGHRS and YFSETQ. V gave up 1 base and J gave up 6 bases, with 14 bases separating them. The CDR3 sequence is 15 residues long. In DNA, the CDR3 is TGCGCCAGCAGCTTGAAACGGGAGATTGGCAATGAGCAGTTCTTC. This encodes CASSLKREIGNEQFF.

This chain connects TRBV15 to TRBJ2-1; D not certain. The ends were cut back, 1 base at V and 0 bases at J, with 7 bases in the middle. In germline, CDR1 is LNHNV, CDR2 YYDKDF (reference sequence). The CDR3 has 15 residues. The CDR3 spells CATSRAASSYNEQFF. The CDR3 DNA is TGTGCCACCAGCAGAGCGGCGAGCTCCTACAATGAGCAGTTCTTC. Full variable domain (missing parts from reference TRBV15 and TRBJ2-1): DAMVIQNPRYQVTQFGKPVTLSCSQTLNHNVMYWYQQKSSQAPKLLFHYYDKDFNNEADTPDNFQSRRPNTSFCFLDIRSPGLGDTAMYLCATSRAASSYNEQFFGPGTRLTVL.

The genes are TRBV7-9 and TRBJ2-1, with no clear D. Trimming left V 6 bases short and J 6 bases short, with 18 bases between. The CDR3 sequence is 15 residues long. Germline V lookup: CDR1 SEHNR, CDR2 FQNEAQ (reference sequence). This CDR3 is CASSSRRLGTNEQFF. DNA for the CDR3: TGTGCCAGCAGTTCCCGACGGTTGGGAACCAATGAGCAGTTCTTC. The full variable domain, in which reference TRBV7-9 and TRBJ2-1 provide the parts outside the CDR3, is DTGVSQNPRHKITKRGQNVTFRCDPISEHNRLYWYRQTLGQGPEFLTYFQNEAQLEKSRLLSDRFSAERPKGSFSTLEIQRTEQGDSAMYLCASSSRRLGTNEQFFGPGTRLTVL.

This clonotype was detected many times. The chain recombines TRBV12-3 or TRBV12-4 with TRBJ1-6; no clear D gene. V lost 5 bases and J lost 11, with 16 bases in between. The CDR3 spans 14 residues. The CDR3 DNA is TGTGCCAGCAGTCCTCACCTCGGGTGGACACCCCTCCACTTT. It encodes CASSPHLGWTPLHF.

This clonotype has more than one count but fewer than ten. This chain connects TRBV7-9 to TRBJ2-3; D call uncertain. The germline V gene has CDR1 SEHNR and CDR2 FQNEAQ (reference sequence). Trimming stripped 5 bases from V and 2 bases from J, with 11 bases between. The CDR3 has 14 residues. The CDR3 region has the DNA TGTGCCAGCAGCCCTGGGCAGATCACAGATACGCAGTATTTT. Translation: CASSPGQITDTQYF.

In the case of this clonotype: Relative to the germline gene, one junction end is altered; a read error may explain this. The chain couples TRBV6-1 to TRBJ2-1; 9 bases match TRBD2. In germline, CDR1 is MNHNS, CDR2 SASEGT. There are 15 residues in the CDR3. The CDR3 nucleotides read TGTGTCAGCACCAACCAGGCTAGCGGGAATAATGAGCAGTTCTTC. It is translated as CVSTNQASGNNEQFF.